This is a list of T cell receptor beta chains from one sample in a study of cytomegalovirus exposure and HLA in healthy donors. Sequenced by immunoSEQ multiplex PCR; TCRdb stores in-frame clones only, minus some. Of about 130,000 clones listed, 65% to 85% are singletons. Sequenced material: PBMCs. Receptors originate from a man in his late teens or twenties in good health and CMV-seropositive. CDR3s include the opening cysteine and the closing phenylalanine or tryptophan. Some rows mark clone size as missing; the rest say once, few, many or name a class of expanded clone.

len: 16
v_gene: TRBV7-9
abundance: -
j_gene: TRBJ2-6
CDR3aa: CASSLEQGGGANVLTF

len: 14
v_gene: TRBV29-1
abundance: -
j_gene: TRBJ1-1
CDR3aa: CSADAGTVNTEAFF

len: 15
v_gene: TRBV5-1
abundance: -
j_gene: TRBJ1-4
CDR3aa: CASSSVQGADEKLFF

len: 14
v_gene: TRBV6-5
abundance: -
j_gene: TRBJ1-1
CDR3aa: CASRKTGMNTEAFF

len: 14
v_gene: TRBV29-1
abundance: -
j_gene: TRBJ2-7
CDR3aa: CSVGGTGGIYEQYF

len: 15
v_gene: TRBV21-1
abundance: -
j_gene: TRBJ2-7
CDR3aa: CASSTRSRLAYEQYF

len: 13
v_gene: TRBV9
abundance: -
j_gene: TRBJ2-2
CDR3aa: CASSALLTGELFF

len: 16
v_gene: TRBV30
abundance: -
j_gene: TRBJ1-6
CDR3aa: CAWSVRGQHYNSPLHF

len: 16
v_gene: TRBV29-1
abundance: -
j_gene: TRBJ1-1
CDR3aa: CSVEKDRARMNTEAFF

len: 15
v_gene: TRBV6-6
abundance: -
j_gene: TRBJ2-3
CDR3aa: CAYSPGEGVADTQYF

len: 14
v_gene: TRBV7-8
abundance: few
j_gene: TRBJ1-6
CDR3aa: CASSFQGSGSPLHF

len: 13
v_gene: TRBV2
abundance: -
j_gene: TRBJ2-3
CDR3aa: CASLVAGLDTQYF

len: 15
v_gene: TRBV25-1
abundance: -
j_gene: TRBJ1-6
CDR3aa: CASSESGTGDSPLHF

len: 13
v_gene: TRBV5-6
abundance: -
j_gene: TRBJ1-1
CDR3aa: CASSFPQNTEAFF

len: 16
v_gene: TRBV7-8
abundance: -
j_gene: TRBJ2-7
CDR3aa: CASSLVGTGFIHEQYF

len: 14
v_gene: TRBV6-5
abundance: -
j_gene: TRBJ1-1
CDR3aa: CASSYSTGNTEAFF

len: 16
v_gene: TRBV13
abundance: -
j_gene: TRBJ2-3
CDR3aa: CASSQGLAGAGDTQYF